This T cell receptor beta chain came from a study of cytotoxic CD8 clonotypes in ibrutinib-treated CLL. Looking at the study overall: Responses comprised some 24 partial and 2 complete; at median about 71 months, around 14 remained remitted and approximately 12 progressed. Average yields of about 260,000 productive templates and approximately 94,000 productive rearrangements characterized the samples.

The V gene's germline CDR1 is SGHTA and CDR2 FQGTGA. J gave up 6 bases and V 5 bases, and 3 bases lay outside the gene matches. The CDR3 runs to 15 residues. This clone was found a few times. The method was immunoSEQ multiplex PCR; TCRdb's version includes in-frame clones alone and lacks a portion of them. Of 150,000 to 200,000 clones listed, about 88% are singletons. Source: PBMCs, taken at disease progression, from a patient treated with ibrutinib. The receptor was isolated from a human donor with chronic lymphocytic leukemia. The V call is TRBV7-3, the J call TRBJ2-1; TRBD2 matches 14 bases. The CDR3 coding sequence is TGTGCCAGCAGCCCCGGGACTAGCGGGAGCAATGAGCAGTTCTTC. Translating it yields CASSPGTSGSNEQFF.